This T cell receptor (beta chain) was found in a study of CD8+ T cells in alopecia areata. Across the whole study: Oral tofacitinib, 5 to 10 mg twice daily, was given in an open-label trial. The drug, tofacitinib, lasted 6 to 18 months, followed by 6 months off drug.

Germline V CDR1 and CDR2: GTSNPN, SVGIG (reference sequence). V was trimmed by 2 bases and J by 4 bases, leaving 9 bases between them. The CDR3 runs to 13 residues. Extraction and reverse transcription of RNA yielded cDNA as the sequencing template. The protocol was immunoSEQ multiplex PCR, while the TCRdb copy is restricted to in-frame clones and leaves out a portion. This repertoire shows 130,000 to 150,000 clones, roughly 46% found once; its top ten account for roughly 0.92%. As regards this clone: What it recognizes is unknown.

Broader study findings: Lesional scalp, especially alopecia totalis/universalis, showed higher clonality than normal scalp. Sharing of TCRs across patients appeared less clear than in mice, possibly for HLA-related reasons.

The starting material was CD4+ T cells sorted from blood, obtained at week 0. The gene calls are TRBV30 and TRBJ1-3; D call uncertain. This TCR came from a human donor with alopecia areata. CDR3: CAWSSAGGNTIYF. The CDR3 nucleotides read TGTGCCTGGAGTTCGGCTGGCGGAAACACCATATATTTT.